This T cell receptor (beta chain) was observed in a study of T cell repertoires in urothelial bladder cancer. Study as a whole: A few lesions each were cT0, cTa, cT1, and cT2 or greater.

The germline CDR1 and CDR2 sequences are MNHNY and SVGAGI (reference sequence). The CDR3 loop spans 12 amino acids. V shed 6 bases, J shed 7 bases, and the junction held 4 bases outside the gene matches. The method was immunoSEQ multiplex PCR; TCRdb's version includes in-frame clones alone and lacks a portion of them. The sample has several hundred clones, around 66% seen once. Only one count was recorded for this clone. The sequence was collected from a human donor with urothelial carcinoma. Input material: tumor-infiltrating cells from bladder cancer. The V and J genes are TRBV6-6 and TRBJ2-7, with 9 bases identical to TRBD2. CDR3 nucleotides: TGTGCCAGCAGGGGGACTAGCTATGAGCAGTACTTC. It encodes CASRGTSYEQYF.